These 15 T cell receptor beta chains were sequenced from one sample in a study of shared clonotypes between healthy human individuals. CD45RO negativity and positive selection for CCR7 defined naive CD8 cells, a population that excluded terminally differentiated effector memory CD45RA+ cells. Clones were read by immunoSEQ multiplex PCR, and TCRdb kept only the in-frame ones, dropping some. In the table there are hundreds of thousands of clones, under 95% of which are singletons. Sequenced: naive CD8+ T cells sorted from blood. The origin of the receptors is a man aged 30 to 45 in good health.

CDR3 DNA sequence: TGTGCCAGCAGTTGGACAGGAGACCTACTAGCCAAAAACATTCAGTACTTC. Its protein product is CASSWTGDLLAKNIQYF. The chain is built from TRBV7-9 and TRBJ2-4; 7 bases map to TRBD1. The germline CDR1 and CDR2 sequences are SEHNR and FQNEAQ (reference sequence). The length of the CDR3 is 17 residues. The V segment lost 6 bases and the J segment 0 bases; nucleotides outside the gene matches: 11.

This chain links TRBV27 with TRBJ2-4, with D perhaps matching TRBD1 (6 bases). Germline CDR1 is MNHEY and CDR2 is SMNVEV (reference sequence). This CDR3 spans 13 amino acids. Trimming shortened V by 0 bases and J by 8 bases, and 8 bases separated the two germline ends. The CDR3 region has the DNA TGTGCCAGCAGTTTATCGGGGGCGCACATTCAGTACTTC. Translation: CASSLSGAHIQYF.

The chain joins TRBV27 to TRBJ2-7; no clear D. Germline V gene data show CDR1 as MNHEY and CDR2 as SMNVEV (reference sequence). Trimming removed 0 bases at V and 3 bases at J, with 6 bases between. The CDR3 totals 13 residues. The CDR3 nucleotides read TGTGCCAGCAGTTTATCCAAGGGCTACGAGCAGTACTTC. As protein: CASSLSKGYEQYF.

The chain couples TRBV7-9 to TRBJ2-7, with 7 bases aligning to TRBD2. This CDR3 is built from 16 residues. Trimming cost V 7 bases and J 1 base; bases outside gene matches: 13. The V gene's germline CDR1 is SEHNR and CDR2 FQNEAQ (reference sequence). The CDR3 DNA reads TGTGCCAGCACCAGAGGAAGCGGGATGGGGTCCTACGAGCAGTACTTC. This codes for CASTRGSGMGSYEQYF.

The V gene is TRBV19, the J gene TRBJ2-1; TRBD2 agrees at 10 bases. The CDR3 is made up of 15 amino acids. The germline gives CDR1 LNHDA, CDR2 SQIVND (reference sequence). V lost 9 bases to trimming and J lost 5 bases; unmatched junction nucleotides: 10. This chain's CDR3 is CASTPLAGDHNEQFF. In nucleotides, the CDR3 is TGTGCCAGCACCCCCCTAGCGGGAGACCACAATGAGCAGTTCTTC.

J is TRBJ2-7 and V is TRBV27, with 7 bases aligning to TRBD1. The junction had 9 bases not matched to a gene; V was cut back by 0 bases and J by 4 bases. The CDR3 totals 16 residues. CDR1 is MNHEY, CDR2 SMNVEV, per germline (reference sequence). The CDR3 loop reads CASSLSGPAGGYEQYF. As DNA, the CDR3 is TGTGCCAGCAGTTTATCTGGACCGGCAGGGGGTTACGAGCAGTACTTC.

V gene TRBV6-5 combines with J gene TRBJ2-7, with D possibly TRBD2 on 6 matching bases. CDR1 MNHEY and CDR2 SVGAGI come from the germline V gene. The CDR3 has 14 residues. Trimming pared 1 base from V and 7 bases from J, leaving 14 bases between. The CDR3 DNA follows: TGTGCCAGCAGTTACTTTGGGGGGAGCGATGAGCAGTACTTC. Translating it yields CASSYFGGSDEQYF.

This chain links TRBV5-6 with TRBJ2-4, with D unresolved. V was cut by 0 bases and J by 6 bases, with 4 bases left in between. The CDR3 loop spans 12 amino acids. CDR1 SGHDT and CDR2 YYEEEE come from the germline V gene. CDR3 bases: TGTGCCAGCAGCTTGGGTGGAAACATTCAGTACTTC. As protein: CASSLGGNIQYF.

V is TRBV6-1 and J is TRBJ1-1; a possible D gene is TRBD1 (5 bases). From germline, CDR1 is MNHNS and CDR2 SASEGT. The CDR3 is 15 residues long. V was pared by 8 bases and J by 5 bases, with 21 bases between. The CDR3 nucleotides read TGTGCCAGCGCGCGGGGCGGGGTTCTTATAACTGAAGCTTTCTTT. The encoded protein is CASARGGVLITEAFF.

The chain carries TRBV15 and TRBJ2-7; D possibly uses TRBD1 or TRBD2 (6 bases each). This CDR3 has 16 amino acids. Germline V gene sequence: CDR1 LNHNV, CDR2 YYDKDF (reference sequence). Trimming removed 0 bases from V and 3 bases from J, with 15 bases in between. The CDR3 is CATSRERGQGIYEQYF. CDR3 bases: TGTGCCACCAGCAGAGAGCGGGGCCAGGGGATCTACGAGCAGTACTTC.

This sequence joins TRBV14 and TRBJ2-1; 15 positions match TRBD2. The CDR3 is 18 residues long. The ends lost 6 bases at V and 6 bases at J; junction bases unmatched: 12. Germline lookup yields CDR1 SGHDN and CDR2 FVKESK. The CDR3 is CASRASGTSGRPRNEQFF. The CDR3 region has the DNA TGTGCCAGCAGGGCATCCGGGACTAGCGGGAGGCCCCGCAATGAGCAGTTCTTC.

The sample holds one count of this clone. V usage is TRBV7-2 and J usage is TRBJ2-7; TRBD2 matches at 7 bases. Unmatched junction bases numbered 7, after V lost 4 bases and J lost 4 bases. Germline V gene lookup returns CDR1 SGHTA and CDR2 FQGNSA. The CDR3 consists of 14 residues. The CDR3 DNA reads as TGTGCCAGCAGCTCGCCGGGACTACTATACGAGCAGTACTTC. Translation gives CASSSPGLLYEQYF.

V and J are TRBV5-6 and TRBJ2-7, with no clear D. Germline values: CDR1 SGHDT, CDR2 YYEEEE. The V gene lost 4 bases and the J gene lost 7 bases, with 18 bases spanning the gap. The CDR3 contains 14 residues. The DNA of the CDR3 is TGTGCCAGCAGCCCCTGGGATCGACCTAGGGAGCAGTACTTC. Protein product: CASSPWDRPREQYF.

The chain joins TRBV4-1 to TRBJ2-1; 8 positions match TRBD1. CDR1 is MGHRA, CDR2 YSYEKL, per germline. The CDR3 sequence is 14 residues long. V gave up 5 bases and J gave up 4 bases; unmatched junction bases: 4. The CDR3 is CASSWDRSYNEQFF. The CDR3 region has the DNA TGCGCCAGCAGCTGGGACAGGAGTTACAATGAGCAGTTCTTC.

The CDR3 DNA follows: TGTGCCAGCAGCCACCTTTCCGAGCCCAACTACGAGCAGTACTTC. It codes for CASSHLSEPNYEQYF. This sequence joins TRBV6-1 and TRBJ2-7; D not certain. The CDR3 length is 15 residues. V was pared by 6 bases and J by 3 bases, with 18 bases between. Germline values: CDR1 MNHNS, CDR2 SASEGT.